The rows below give T cell receptor beta chains drawn from one sample of a study of PD-L1 blockade in urothelial cancer. Libraries were prepared by immunoSEQ multiplex PCR; TCRdb keeps only in-frame clonotypes and omits some of them. This sample has roughly 100,000 clones; around four fifths occur once, and the top ten carry around 8.1%. The input for sequencing was PBMCs, taken around atezolizumab (anti-PD-L1) treatment. The receptors here all came from a man aged 70 or older with urothelial cancer. CDR3s include the opening cysteine and the closing phenylalanine or tryptophan. Each record gives: CDR3 DNA, CDR3 protein, V gene, J gene, clone size, D gene. A D gene is named only where the DNA matches it firmly. Clone size appears in some rows only: once, few, many, or a class for an expanded clone.

DNA: TGCGCCAGCAGCTTGGAACTAGCGGGGGCCCTCTACAATGAGCAGTTCTTC
CDR3: CASSLELAGALYNEQFF
V: TRBV5-1
J: TRBJ2-1
size: .
D: TRBD2

DNA: TGTGCCAGCAGCTTAGGGCAGGGGGCGCGTGGAAACACCATATATTTT
CDR3: CASSLGQGARGNTIYF
V: TRBV7-9
J: TRBJ1-3
size: few
D: TRBD1

DNA: TGCGCCAGCAGCTTTCCCTCGGGAGCTAACAATGAGCAGTTCTTC
CDR3: CASSFPSGANNEQFF
V: TRBV5-1
J: TRBJ2-1
size: .
D: .

DNA: TGTGCCAGCAGCCGGTTACGGGACAGGGGCGGCGAGCAGTTCTTC
CDR3: CASSRLRDRGGEQFF
V: TRBV7-2
J: TRBJ2-1
size: .
D: TRBD1

DNA: TGTGCCTGGAGTGTACAAACGGGGAATCAGCCCCAGCATTTT
CDR3: CAWSVQTGNQPQHF
V: TRBV30
J: TRBJ1-5
size: .
D: .

DNA: TGCGCCAGCAGCTTGGGCCGCGGGGGAAACTATGGCTACACCTTC
CDR3: CASSLGRGGNYGYTF
V: TRBV5-1
J: TRBJ1-2
size: .
D: .

DNA: TGTGCCAGCAGCTCCTGGTTAGCTAGCGGGAGCCCAGATACGCAGTATTTT
CDR3: CASSSWLASGSPDTQYF
V: TRBV7-9
J: TRBJ2-3
size: .
D: TRBD2

DNA: TGTGCCAGCGAAGCAGGGGGCGTCGAATACGAGCAGTACTTC
CDR3: CASEAGGVEYEQYF
V: TRBV28
J: TRBJ2-7
size: .
D: TRBD1

DNA: TGCGCCAGCAGCTTGGAAAGCGGCACTAACTATGGCTACACCTTC
CDR3: CASSLESGTNYGYTF
V: TRBV5-1
J: TRBJ1-2
size: once
D: .

DNA: TGCGCCAGCAGCGCTACAGGGCGCGACGAAAAACTGTTTTTT
CDR3: CASSATGRDEKLFF
V: TRBV5-1
J: TRBJ1-4
size: .
D: .

DNA: TGTGCCAGCAGACTCGCGGGACCAGGGAATTCACCCCTCCACTTT
CDR3: CASRLAGPGNSPLHF
V: TRBV27
J: TRBJ1-6
size: .
D: .

DNA: TGTGCCTGGAGTCGTAGCTACAACACCGGGGAGCTGTTTTTT
CDR3: CAWSRSYNTGELFF
V: TRBV30
J: TRBJ2-2
size: .
D: .

DNA: TGTGCCAGCAGCTTGTTTCTAGCGGGAGGCACAGATACGCAGTATTTT
CDR3: CASSLFLAGGTDTQYF
V: TRBV5-5
J: TRBJ2-3
size: .
D: TRBD2

DNA: TGTGCCAGCAGCTTAATTTTGGGGGGAGAGCAGTACTTC
CDR3: CASSLILGGEQYF
V: TRBV7-3
J: TRBJ2-7
size: .
D: .

DNA: TGTGCCAGCAACGGACATCATCCCACCGGGGAGCTGTTTTTT
CDR3: CASNGHHPTGELFF
V: TRBV6-5
J: TRBJ2-2
size: .
D: .

DNA: TGTGCCAGCAGCTTGGGCAGGGCGAACACTGAAGCTTTCTTT
CDR3: CASSLGRANTEAFF
V: TRBV11-3
J: TRBJ1-1
size: .
D: .

DNA: TGTGCCATCAGTGATGGACAGAACTATGGCTACACCTTC
CDR3: CAISDGQNYGYTF
V: TRBV10-3
J: TRBJ1-2
size: .
D: .

DNA: TGTGCCAGCAGCTTGGTGGGACAGGGGCCACCATACGAGCAGTACTTC
CDR3: CASSLVGQGPPYEQYF
V: TRBV5-5
J: TRBJ2-7
size: .
D: TRBD1

DNA: TGTGCCACCAGCAGGGCCCCCCAAGAGACCCAGTACTTC
CDR3: CATSRAPQETQYF
V: TRBV15
J: TRBJ2-5
size: once
D: .

DNA: TGTGCCAGCTCACCAATCTGGACAGGGGGCAACGGCTACACCTTC
CDR3: CASSPIWTGGNGYTF
V: TRBV18
J: TRBJ1-2
size: .
D: TRBD1

DNA: TGTGCCAGCGGGGGGGGGTCGGGAAACACCATATATTTT
CDR3: CASGGGSGNTIYF
V: TRBV9
J: TRBJ1-3
size: once
D: .

DNA: TGTGCCAGCAGCTTGCGTACGGGCAGGGGACATGGAGAGACCCAGTACTTC
CDR3: CASSLRTGRGHGETQYF
V: TRBV14
J: TRBJ2-5
size: .
D: .

DNA: TGTGCCAGCTCACAGGGACAGATGAACACTGAAGCTTTCTTT
CDR3: CASSQGQMNTEAFF
V: TRBV18
J: TRBJ1-1
size: .
D: TRBD1

DNA: TGTGCCAGCAGCGAACAGGGGGTGATGGTCACCGGGGAGCTGTTTTTT
CDR3: CASSEQGVMVTGELFF
V: TRBV2
J: TRBJ2-2
size: .
D: TRBD1

DNA: TGTGCCAGCAGCCCCCCCTCAGATTTGGCCAATGAGCAGTTCTTC
CDR3: CASSPPSDLANEQFF
V: TRBV9
J: TRBJ2-1
size: .
D: .

DNA: TGTGCCAGCAGCTCGGAGAGCACCGGGGAGCTGTTTTTT
CDR3: CASSSESTGELFF
V: TRBV5-4
J: TRBJ2-2
size: once
D: .

DNA: TGTGCCAGCAGTTTATTTCAGGGTGAAGGGGAAAAACTGTTTTTT
CDR3: CASSLFQGEGEKLFF
V: TRBV27
J: TRBJ1-4
size: .
D: .

DNA: TGTGCCAGCAGTGAAGCAAACAGGGCCGACGAGCAGTACTTC
CDR3: CASSEANRADEQYF
V: TRBV2
J: TRBJ2-7
size: .
D: .

DNA: TGTGCCAGCAGCGTGGGGCAGCCGCCAGATACGCAGTATTTT
CDR3: CASSVGQPPDTQYF
V: TRBV9
J: TRBJ2-3
size: .
D: .

DNA: TGCGCCAGCAGCCAAACCCGGGACAGGGGGCCTCAGCCCCAGCATTTT
CDR3: CASSQTRDRGPQPQHF
V: TRBV4-1
J: TRBJ1-5
size: few
D: TRBD1

DNA: TGCAGCGTTGCGGGGACAGGGGATAACACTGAAGCTTTCTTT
CDR3: CSVAGTGDNTEAFF
V: TRBV29-1
J: TRBJ1-1
size: .
D: TRBD1

DNA: TGTGCCAGCAGCTTAGCGGGATCCGGAGGAAACACCATATATTTT
CDR3: CASSLAGSGGNTIYF
V: TRBV7-3
J: TRBJ1-3
size: few
D: .

DNA: TGCGCCAGCAGCGGAATCGGGACAGGGGATGGCTACACCTTC
CDR3: CASSGIGTGDGYTF
V: TRBV5-1
J: TRBJ1-2
size: .
D: TRBD1

DNA: TGCGCCAGCAGCTTTGGGGGGGGCGAGCCCTACGAGCAGTACTTC
CDR3: CASSFGGGEPYEQYF
V: TRBV5-1
J: TRBJ2-7
size: .
D: .

DNA: TGTGCCAGCAGCTCGAACAGGGGCCCCTACTCTGGGGCCAACGTCCTGACTTTC
CDR3: CASSSNRGPYSGANVLTF
V: TRBV7-9
J: TRBJ2-6
size: .
D: TRBD1

DNA: TGCAGTGCCCTAATGAACACTGAAGCTTTCTTT
CDR3: CSALMNTEAFF
V: TRBV20-1
J: TRBJ1-1
size: .
D: .

DNA: TGTGCTAGTGGTTTGGGTGTCTCCGGCACTAGCAGGACCGGGGAGCTGTTTTTT
CDR3: CASGLGVSGTSRTGELFF
V: TRBV12-5
J: TRBJ2-2
size: .
D: .

DNA: TGTGCCAGCAGCGGGAACCGGGACTTTGATGAGCAGTTCTTC
CDR3: CASSGNRDFDEQFF
V: TRBV9
J: TRBJ2-1
size: once
D: .

DNA: TGTGCCAGCAGTGACGACAGGGTTGGAAACCATGGCTACACCTTC
CDR3: CASSDDRVGNHGYTF
V: TRBV6-1
J: TRBJ1-2
size: .
D: TRBD1

DNA: TGTGCCAGCAGCCCTCGGACTGGGCGGGAAAAACTGTTTTTT
CDR3: CASSPRTGREKLFF
V: TRBV14
J: TRBJ1-4
size: .
D: .

DNA: TGTGCCAGCAGCCCCGGGACTAGCGGGAGGGCCAGTAACGAGCAGTACTTC
CDR3: CASSPGTSGRASNEQYF
V: TRBV5-4
J: TRBJ2-7
size: .
D: TRBD2

DNA: TGTGCCAGCAGTCCCGACAGGGTGAACACTGAAGCTTTCTTT
CDR3: CASSPDRVNTEAFF
V: TRBV6-5
J: TRBJ1-1
size: .
D: TRBD1

DNA: TGTGCCAGCAGTGAAGAGGGGACTAGCGGGAGATTTGGGGGAGAGACCCAGTACTTC
CDR3: CASSEEGTSGRFGGETQYF
V: TRBV2
J: TRBJ2-5
size: .
D: TRBD2

DNA: TGTGCCAGCAGTGGATACAGGGGGCGTACCGGGGAGCTGTTTTTT
CDR3: CASSGYRGRTGELFF
V: TRBV6-1
J: TRBJ2-2
size: .
D: TRBD1

DNA: TGTGCCAGCAGCTATGTACTCGTAAATGAGCAGTTCTTC
CDR3: CASSYVLVNEQFF
V: TRBV7-2
J: TRBJ2-1
size: few
D: .

DNA: TGTGCCATCAGTGGTAGGGGACTAGCGGGGGACAATGAGCAGTTCTTC
CDR3: CAISGRGLAGDNEQFF
V: TRBV10-3
J: TRBJ2-1
size: .
D: TRBD2

DNA: TGTGCCAGCCTCCCTATAGCTAACTATGGCTACACCTTC
CDR3: CASLPIANYGYTF
V: TRBV21-1
J: TRBJ1-2
size: .
D: .

DNA: TGTGCCAGCAGTGGCGGGACTAGCGGGGCCTACGAGCAGTACTTC
CDR3: CASSGGTSGAYEQYF
V: TRBV2
J: TRBJ2-7
size: .
D: TRBD2

DNA: TGTGCCAGTAGTATAGTTAGCGGGAGTGTCCACGAGCAGTACTTC
CDR3: CASSIVSGSVHEQYF
V: TRBV19
J: TRBJ2-7
size: .
D: TRBD2

DNA: TGCAGCGTCTCCGGGACTAGCGGGACCAGCTCCTACGAGCAGTACTTC
CDR3: CSVSGTSGTSSYEQYF
V: TRBV29-1
J: TRBJ2-7
size: .
D: TRBD2

DNA: TGTGCCAGCAGTCCCGGGACAGTAATCCATGGCTACACCTTC
CDR3: CASSPGTVIHGYTF
V: TRBV28
J: TRBJ1-2
size: .
D: TRBD1

DNA: TGTGCCAGCAGCTTAGACCGGGACAGCAATGAGCAGTTCTTC
CDR3: CASSLDRDSNEQFF
V: TRBV7-8
J: TRBJ2-1
size: once
D: TRBD1

DNA: TGTGCCAGTAGTCCCGGGACAGGGGGTGAAAAACTGTTTTTT
CDR3: CASSPGTGGEKLFF
V: TRBV19
J: TRBJ1-4
size: .
D: TRBD1